This TCR beta chain was sequenced during a study of identical twins. CDR1 is MDHEN and CDR2 is SYDVKM in the germline V gene. The CDR3 runs to 13 residues. The germline V and J ends were trimmed by 8 bases and 7 bases, with 12 bases remaining between them. General observations from the study: Conclusions leaned on cross-sectional statistical analysis and did not track the same donors over time. Out-of-frame sharing of TCR alpha in monozygotic twins was underestimated by models.

As to this clonotype: The antigen remains unidentified.

TCRdb processed the 5' RACE reads anew with MiXCR; each CDR3 protein has one entry. This sample has some 900,000 distinct CDR3 sequences, with about 12% found just once. These data are also associated with another study on yellow fever vaccine responses in identical twins.

The chain recombines TRBV28 with TRBJ1-6; no clear D gene. The source material was PBMCs. This sequence was found in a woman between 18 and 29 years old in good health. CDR3 DNA sequence: TGTGCCAGCGCCCTCGGAAAGAATTCACCCCTCCACTTT. Protein sequence: CASALGKNSPLHF.